Presented here are 11 T cell receptor beta chains from one specimen sequenced in a study of blood T cell repertoires in COVID-19. Data came from immunoSEQ multiplex PCR; TCRdb stores just in-frame clones and leaves some out. The table includes 200,000 to 250,000 clones, about nine tenths detected once. Sample: peripheral blood. The source is a young man with COVID-19, enrolled during active disease.

V and J are TRBV15 and TRBJ2-1; 13 nucleotides match TRBD2. V was pared by 5 bases and J by 1 base, with 2 bases of the junction left unmatched. The CDR3 is 16 residues long. CDR1 and CDR2 from the germline V gene are LNHNV and YYDKDF (reference sequence). The CDR3 protein is CATSPGLAGSYNEQFF. The DNA for the CDR3 is TGTGCCACCAGCCCGGGACTAGCGGGGTCCTACAATGAGCAGTTCTTC.

This clone was found once. The rearrangement uses TRBV5-5 and TRBJ1-2, with D possibly matching TRBD1 (6 bases). The CDR3 covers 16 residues. In germline, CDR1 is SGHKS, CDR2 YYEKEE (reference sequence). Trimming took off 4 bases at V and 4 bases at J, with 20 bases between the two ends. CDR3 sequence: CASSPRVDSEGYGYTF. CDR3 bases: TGTGCCAGCAGCCCCCGTGTGGACAGCGAGGGCTATGGCTACACCTTC.

V is TRBV3-1 (or the pseudogene TRBV3-2) and J is TRBJ2-7; TRBD1 is a possible D gene (6 bases). The germline V and J ends were trimmed by 4 bases and 0 bases, with 10 bases remaining between them. CDR1 and CDR2 (germline): LGHDT, YNNKEL (reference sequence). This CDR3 contains 14 residues. The CDR3 reads CASSPQGISYEQYF. The DNA for the CDR3 is TGTGCCAGCAGCCCCCAGGGGATCTCCTACGAGCAGTACTTC.

The rearrangement uses TRBV11-1 and TRBJ1-1; 8 bases fit TRBD1. Trimming took 1 base from V and 5 from J; bases not matched to a gene: 6. Germline loops: CDR1 SGHAT, CDR2 FQDESV (reference sequence). This CDR3 contains 15 residues. CDR3 sequence reads: CASSLVQGVWTEAFF. The CDR3 nucleotides are TGTGCCAGCAGCTTAGTACAGGGGGTTTGGACTGAAGCTTTCTTT.

J is TRBJ1-3 and V is TRBV19; D perhaps matches TRBD1 (6 bases). Germline CDR1 LNHDA, CDR2 SQIVND (reference sequence). Trimming removed 5 bases from V and 0 bases from J, with 20 bases in between. CDR3 length equals 18 residues. The CDR3 loop is CASSQPRGQMSSGNTIYF. CDR3 in DNA: TGTGCCAGTAGTCAACCACGAGGACAGATGAGCTCTGGAAACACCATATATTTT.

This chain connects TRBV2 to TRBJ1-1; 9 nucleotides agree with TRBD1. Unmatched junction bases numbered 4, after V lost 8 bases and J lost 3 bases. Germline CDR1 SNHLY, CDR2 FYNNEI. The CDR3 runs 13 residues. The CDR3 region has the DNA TGTGCCAGCGGGGGACAGGGATACACTGAAGCTTTCTTT. This translates into CASGGQGYTEAFF.

The rearrangement joins TRBV5-5 to TRBJ1-4; D gene ambiguous. The CDR3 contains 11 residues. The germline gives CDR1 SGHKS, CDR2 YYEKEE (reference sequence). With 4 bases removed from V and 11 bases from J, the gap between germline ends came to 9 bases. CDR3 in DNA: TGTGCCAGCAGCGCGGGAGCTAAACTGTTTTTT. Its translation is CASSAGAKLFF.

The CDR3 sequence: CASIPQGSDEKLFF. The CDR3 DNA sequence: TGTGCCAGTATTCCACAGGGGTCCGACGAAAAACTGTTTTTT. The V gene is TRBV19, the J gene TRBJ1-4; 7 nucleotides match TRBD1. From germline, CDR1 is LNHDA and CDR2 SQIVND (reference sequence). This CDR3 has 14 residues. The J segment lost 8 bases and the V segment lost 7 bases, leaving 10 bases of the junction unmatched.

The gene calls are TRBV24-1 and TRBJ2-7; 12 bases are shared with TRBD1. Germline-derived CDR1 and CDR2 are KGHDR and SFDVKD. The CDR3 contains 13 residues. The junction had 5 bases not matched to a gene; V was cut back by 9 bases and J by 6 bases. The DNA for the CDR3 is TGTGCCACCCGAAGGGACAGGGGGCGCGAGCAGTACTTC. Translation gives CATRRDRGREQYF.

V usage is TRBV7-3 and J usage is TRBJ1-2; TRBD1 might be the D (5 bases). CDR3 length: 13 residues. Germline CDR1 and CDR2: SGHTA and FQGTGA. Between the trimmed V and J ends, which lost 3 bases and 7 bases, there was a span of 12 bases. The CDR3: CASSFDARGGYTF. The CDR3 DNA reads TGTGCCAGCAGCTTCGATGCAAGGGGTGGCTACACCTTC.

The rearrangement joins TRBV7-3 to TRBJ2-2; D remains unclear. Germline CDR1 is SGHTA and CDR2 is FQGTGA. This CDR3 has 12 residues. V lost 5 bases to trimming and J lost 3 bases, with 4 bases between them. The CDR3 DNA sequence: TGTGCCAGCAGCCCCTACACCGGGGAGCTGTTTTTT. Translated, it gives CASSPYTGELFF.